This TCR beta chain was recovered during a study of STAT5B mutations in CD4+ large granular lymphocyte leukemia. The study, taken as a whole, reports: CD4-sorted patient repertoires seemed more clonal than healthy CD4+ repertoires.

This CDR3 has 19 residues. Looked up from germline, CDR1 is SQVTM and CDR2 is ANQGSEA. V lost 0 bases and J 6 bases, leaving 27 bases between the germline ends. This was a survey-level run. Authors' data handling: Lowest detectable productive clonotype frequency was 2.59 x 10-5. Method: immunoSEQ multiplex PCR; TCRdb's copy keeps in-frame clones and lacks some. That table gives V, J and clone size, and the DNA gave D and trimming. This sample has some 35,000 clones, with roughly 65% found just once. This clone was counted a single time. Its cognate antigen is unknown. Healthy controls were blood donor buffy coats.

Sequencing was performed on CD4+ T cells from blood buffy coats. This clonotype was obtained from a human donor in good health. V and J are TRBV29-1 and TRBJ2-1, with D possibly being TRBD1 (6 bases). In nucleotides, the CDR3 is TGCAGCGTTGAAGACTTGCCCACTCAGGGGTCCCTTAGGGGCAATGAGCAGTTCTTC. This gives the protein CSVEDLPTQGSLRGNEQFF.